This T cell receptor (beta chain) was profiled in a study of cytomegalovirus exposure and HLA in healthy donors. Germline CDR1 is LNHDA and CDR2 is SQIVND (reference sequence). The CDR3 runs 15 residues. Trimming at V came to 7 bases and at J to 1 base, leaving 5 bases not matched to a gene. Primers included in the PCR were 60 Vbeta and 13 Jbeta primers. Clones were read by immunoSEQ multiplex PCR, and TCRdb kept only the in-frame ones, dropping some. The profile covers about 190,000 clones, with approximately 78% appearing a single time and roughly 0.75% taken by the ten largest. The material sequenced was PBMCs. The chain combines TRBV19 with TRBJ1-5, with 9 bases aligning to TRBD1. This receptor was taken from a woman under 30 in good health and CMV-seronegative. This CDR3 is CASTTGGQSNQPQHF. The CDR3 DNA is TGTGCCAGTACAACAGGGGGCCAGAGCAATCAGCCCCAGCATTTT.